This T cell receptor beta chain was documented in a study of blood T cell repertoires in COVID-19. Study in general: COVID-19 samples from acute and convalescent phases originated in the United States, Italy and Spain. From T cells, B-cell-depleted T cells, or PBMCs came the material, which was cDNA or gDNA.

The protocol was immunoSEQ multiplex PCR, while the TCRdb copy is restricted to in-frame clones and leaves out a portion. The sample shows tens of thousands of clones, 65% to 90% of them seen only once. The V end lost 2 bases, the J end lost 10 bases, and 15 bases lay between the germline ends. The CDR3 is 14 amino acids. The germline CDR1 and CDR2 sequences are SGHNT and YYREEE (reference sequence). The receptor comes from an older woman with acute or convalescent COVID-19. The genes are TRBV5-4 and TRBJ1-4; D not certain. The sequencing input was peripheral blood. This CDR3 is CASSFSAASGKLFF. CDR3 coding DNA: TGTGCCAGCAGCTTTTCGGCAGCCTCGGGAAAACTGTTTTTT.